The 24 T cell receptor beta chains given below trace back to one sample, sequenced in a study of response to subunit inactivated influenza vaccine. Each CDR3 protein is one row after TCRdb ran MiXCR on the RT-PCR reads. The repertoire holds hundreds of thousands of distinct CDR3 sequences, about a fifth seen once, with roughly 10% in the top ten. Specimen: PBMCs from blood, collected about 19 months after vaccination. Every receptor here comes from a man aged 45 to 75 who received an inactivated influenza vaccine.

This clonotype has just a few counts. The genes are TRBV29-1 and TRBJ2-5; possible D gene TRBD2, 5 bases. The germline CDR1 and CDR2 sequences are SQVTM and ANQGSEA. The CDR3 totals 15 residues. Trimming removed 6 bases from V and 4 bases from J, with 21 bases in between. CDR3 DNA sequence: TGCAGCGTCGACCCCTCCCGGGGAGCTCCAGAGACCCAGTACTTC. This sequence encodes CSVDPSRGAPETQYF.

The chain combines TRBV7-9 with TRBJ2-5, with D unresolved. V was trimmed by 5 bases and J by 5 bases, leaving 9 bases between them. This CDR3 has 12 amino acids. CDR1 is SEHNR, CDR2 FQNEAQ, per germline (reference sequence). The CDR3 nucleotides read TGTGCCAGCAGCCCCCACGGGGAGACCCAGTACTTC. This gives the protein CASSPHGETQYF.

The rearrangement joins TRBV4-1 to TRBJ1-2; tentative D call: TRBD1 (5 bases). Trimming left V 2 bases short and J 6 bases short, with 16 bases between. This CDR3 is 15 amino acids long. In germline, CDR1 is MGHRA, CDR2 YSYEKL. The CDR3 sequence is CASSQWGRQMNGYTF. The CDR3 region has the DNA TGCGCCAGCAGCCAATGGGGACGACAAATGAATGGCTACACCTTC.

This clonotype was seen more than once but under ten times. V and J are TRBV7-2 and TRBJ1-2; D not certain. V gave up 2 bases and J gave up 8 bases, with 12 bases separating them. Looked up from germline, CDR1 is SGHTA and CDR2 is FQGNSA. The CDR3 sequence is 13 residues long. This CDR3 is CASSLPGSKGYTF. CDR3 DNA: TGTGCCAGCAGCTTACCGGGGTCCAAGGGCTACACCTTC.

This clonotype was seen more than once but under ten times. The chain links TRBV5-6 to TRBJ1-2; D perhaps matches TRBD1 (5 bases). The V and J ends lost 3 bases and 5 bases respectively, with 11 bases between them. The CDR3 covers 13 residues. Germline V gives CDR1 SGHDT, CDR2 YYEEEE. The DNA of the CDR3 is TGTGCCAGCAGCTGGGGGACGGAATATGGCTACACCTTC. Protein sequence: CASSWGTEYGYTF.

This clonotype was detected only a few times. The CDR3 sequence: CAISESVAMNTEAFF. CDR3 coding DNA: TGTGCCATCAGTGAGTCGGTGGCCATGAACACTGAAGCTTTCTTT. The chain carries TRBV10-3 and TRBJ1-1; D is unresolved. V dropped 0 bases and J dropped 0 bases, with 8 bases sitting between them. CDR1 is ENHRY and CDR2 is SYGVKD in the germline V gene. CDR3 length: 15 amino acids.

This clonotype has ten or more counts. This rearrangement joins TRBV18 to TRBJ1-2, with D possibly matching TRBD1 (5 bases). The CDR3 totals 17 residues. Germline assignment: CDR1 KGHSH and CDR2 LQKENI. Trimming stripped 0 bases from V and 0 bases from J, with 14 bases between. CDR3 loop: CASSPPGSGDPNYGYTF. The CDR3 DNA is TGTGCCAGCTCACCACCGGGTTCGGGGGACCCTAACTATGGCTACACCTTC. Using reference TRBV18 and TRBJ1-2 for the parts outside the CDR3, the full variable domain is NAGVMQNPRHLVRRRGQEARLRCSPMKGHSHVYWYRQLPEEGLKFMVYLQKENIIDESGMPKERFSAEFPKEGPSILRIQQVVRGDSAAYFCASSPPGSGDPNYGYTFGSGTRLTVV.

CDR3 amino acids: CSATWDVAYEQYF. CDR3 coding DNA: TGCAGTGCAACCTGGGACGTAGCCTACGAGCAGTACTTC. The chain uses TRBV20-1 and TRBJ2-7; D is possibly TRBD1 or TRBD2 (5 bases each). This CDR3 has 13 amino acids. Trimming left V 6 bases short and J 2 bases short, with 14 bases between. The germline gives CDR1 DFQATT, CDR2 SNEGSKA (reference sequence).

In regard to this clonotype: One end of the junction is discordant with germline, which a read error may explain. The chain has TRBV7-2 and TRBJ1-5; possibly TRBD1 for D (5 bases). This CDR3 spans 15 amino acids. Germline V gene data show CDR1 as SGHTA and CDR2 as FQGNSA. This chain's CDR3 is CPSSLPGGGNQPQHF. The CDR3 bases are TGTCCCAGCAGCCTCCCGGGAGGGGGCAATCAGCCCCAGCATTTT.

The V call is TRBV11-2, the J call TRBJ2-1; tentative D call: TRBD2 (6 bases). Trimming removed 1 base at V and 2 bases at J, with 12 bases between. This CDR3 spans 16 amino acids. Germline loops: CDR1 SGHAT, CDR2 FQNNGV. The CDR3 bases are TGTGCCAGCAGCTTAGTCGTCCCGGGGGCCTACAATGAGCAGTTCTTC. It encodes CASSLVVPGAYNEQFF.

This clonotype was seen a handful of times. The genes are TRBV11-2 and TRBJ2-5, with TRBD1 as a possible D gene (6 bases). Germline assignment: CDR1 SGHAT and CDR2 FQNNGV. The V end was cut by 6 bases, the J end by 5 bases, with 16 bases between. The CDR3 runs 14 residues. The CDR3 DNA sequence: TGTGCCAGCAGTCTACAGGGAAGTCTGGAGACCCAGTACTTC. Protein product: CASSLQGSLETQYF.

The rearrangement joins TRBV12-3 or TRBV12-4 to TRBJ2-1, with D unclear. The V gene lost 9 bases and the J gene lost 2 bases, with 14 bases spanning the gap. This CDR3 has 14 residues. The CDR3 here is CASSGLGTYNEQFF. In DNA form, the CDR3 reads TGTGCCAGTTCGGGTCTCGGAACCTACAATGAGCAGTTCTTC.

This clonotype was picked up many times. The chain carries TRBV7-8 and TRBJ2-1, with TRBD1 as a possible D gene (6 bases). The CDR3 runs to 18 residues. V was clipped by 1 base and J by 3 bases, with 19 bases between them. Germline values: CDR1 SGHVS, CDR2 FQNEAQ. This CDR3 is CASSLEDSGVSNYNEQFF. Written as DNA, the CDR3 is TGTGCCAGCAGCTTAGAGGACTCAGGGGTTTCAAACTACAATGAGCAGTTCTTC. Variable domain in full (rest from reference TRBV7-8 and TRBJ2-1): GAGVSQSPRYKVAKRGQDVALRCDPISGHVSLFWYQQALGQGPEFLTYFQNEAQLDKSGLPSDRFFAERPEGSVSTLKIQRTQQEDSAVYLCASSLEDSGVSNYNEQFFGPGTRLTVL.

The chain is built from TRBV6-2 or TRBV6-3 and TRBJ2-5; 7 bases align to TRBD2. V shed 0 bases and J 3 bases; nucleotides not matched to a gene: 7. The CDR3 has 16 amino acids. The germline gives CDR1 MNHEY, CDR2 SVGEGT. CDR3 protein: CASSYSSGRGEETQYF. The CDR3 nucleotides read TGTGCCAGCAGTTACTCTTCAGGCCGGGGGGAAGAGACCCAGTACTTC.

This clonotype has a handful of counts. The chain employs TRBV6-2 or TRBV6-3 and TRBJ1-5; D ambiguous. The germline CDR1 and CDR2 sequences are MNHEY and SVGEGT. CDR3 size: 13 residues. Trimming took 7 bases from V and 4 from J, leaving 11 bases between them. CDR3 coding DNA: TGTGCCAGCACTTGGCAGCAGAATCAGCCCCAGCATTTT. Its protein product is CASTWQQNQPQHF.

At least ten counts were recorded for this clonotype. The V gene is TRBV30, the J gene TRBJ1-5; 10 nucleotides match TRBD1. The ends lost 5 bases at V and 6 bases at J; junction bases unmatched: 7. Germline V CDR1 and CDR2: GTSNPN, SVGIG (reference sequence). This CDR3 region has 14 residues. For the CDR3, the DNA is TGTGCCTGGGGGGGACAGGGGTCAGTTCAGCCCCAGCATTTT. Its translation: CAWGGQGSVQPQHF.

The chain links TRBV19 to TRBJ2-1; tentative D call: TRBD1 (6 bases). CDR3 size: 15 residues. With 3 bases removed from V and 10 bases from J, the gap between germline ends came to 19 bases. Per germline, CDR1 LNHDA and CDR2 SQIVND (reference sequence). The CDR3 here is CASSIPGQMSPEQFF. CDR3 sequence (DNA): TGTGCCAGTAGTATTCCCGGACAGATGTCACCGGAGCAGTTCTTC.

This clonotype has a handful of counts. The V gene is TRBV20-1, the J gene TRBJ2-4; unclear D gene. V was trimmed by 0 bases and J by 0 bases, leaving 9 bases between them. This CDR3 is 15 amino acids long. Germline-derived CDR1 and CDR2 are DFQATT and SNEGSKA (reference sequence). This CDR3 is CSARESGLAKNIQYF. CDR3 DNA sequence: TGCAGTGCTAGAGAATCTGGCCTAGCCAAAAACATTCAGTACTTC.

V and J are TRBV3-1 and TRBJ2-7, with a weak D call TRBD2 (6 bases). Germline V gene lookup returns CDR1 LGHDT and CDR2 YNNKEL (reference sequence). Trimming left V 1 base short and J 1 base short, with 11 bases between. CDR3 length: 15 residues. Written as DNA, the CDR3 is TGTGCCAGCAGCCAAGTGGGAGGTCTGTCCTACGAGCAGTACTTC. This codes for CASSQVGGLSYEQYF.

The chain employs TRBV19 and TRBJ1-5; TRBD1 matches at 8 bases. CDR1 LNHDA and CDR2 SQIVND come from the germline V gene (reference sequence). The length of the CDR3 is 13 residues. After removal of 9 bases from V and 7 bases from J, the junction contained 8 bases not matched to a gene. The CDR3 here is CARTGVREQPQHF. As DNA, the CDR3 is TGTGCCAGGACAGGGGTGCGGGAACAGCCCCAGCATTTT.

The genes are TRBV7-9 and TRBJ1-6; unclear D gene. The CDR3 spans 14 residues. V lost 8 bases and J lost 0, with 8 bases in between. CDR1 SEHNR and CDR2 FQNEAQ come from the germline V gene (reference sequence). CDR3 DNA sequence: TGTGCCAGCGCCCGAGCCTCCTATAATTCACCCCTCCACTTT. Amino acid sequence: CASARASYNSPLHF.

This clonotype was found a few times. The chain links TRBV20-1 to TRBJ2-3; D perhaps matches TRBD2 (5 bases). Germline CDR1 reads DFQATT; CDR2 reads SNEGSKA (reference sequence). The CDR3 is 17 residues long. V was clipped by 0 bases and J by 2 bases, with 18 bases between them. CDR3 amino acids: CSARDRSPSTSTDTQYF. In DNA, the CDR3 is TGCAGTGCTAGAGATCGGTCTCCTAGCACTTCCACAGATACGCAGTATTTT.

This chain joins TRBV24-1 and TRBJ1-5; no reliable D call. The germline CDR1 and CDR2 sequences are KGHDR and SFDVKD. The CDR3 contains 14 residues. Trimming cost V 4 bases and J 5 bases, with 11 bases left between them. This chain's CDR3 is CATSESGVYQPQHF. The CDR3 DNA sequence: TGTGCCACCAGTGAATCAGGCGTCTATCAGCCCCAGCATTTT.

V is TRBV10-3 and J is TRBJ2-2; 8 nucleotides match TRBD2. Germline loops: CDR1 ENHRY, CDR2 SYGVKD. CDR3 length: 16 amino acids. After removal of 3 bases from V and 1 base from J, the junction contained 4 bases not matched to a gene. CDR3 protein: CAISDKAGENTGELFF. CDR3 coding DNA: TGTGCCATCAGTGACAAAGCGGGGGAGAACACCGGGGAGCTGTTTTTT.